This T cell receptor (beta chain) was obtained from a study of CD8+CD57+ T cells in acquired aplastic anemia. In the study overall: Across the sorted CD4+ and CD8+ cells, DNA amounts averaged roughly 3.5 ug.

Previously, flow cytometry had revealed CD8+CD57+ cell expansion in the patients chosen for sequencing. A severe acquired aplastic anemia diagnosis applied to all patients. Each patient gave a blood sample that was collected before any therapy had been received. The study's findings and limits: Nearly 30 was the count of CD8+ CDR3 sequences that patients shared with controls.

This clonotype was observed many times. Its antigen remains unidentified. Genomic DNA provided the template from which TCR beta VDJ and CDR3 profiles were obtained. TCRdb re-called the reads with MiXCR, one entry per CDR3 protein. Here the sample spans fewer than 250,000 distinct CDR3 sequences, around half being singletons. The sample was sorted CD4+, CD8+, or CD8+CD57+ T cells (not recorded which) from PBMCs. This clonotype was sampled from a human donor with aplastic anemia.

DNA for the CDR3: TGTGCCAGCAGCTTCCCTATCTCTGGGGCCAACGTCCTGACTTTC. Residues: CASSFPISGANVLTF. The chain carries TRBV6-6 and TRBJ2-6; D is uncertain. This CDR3 region has 15 residues. Germline values: CDR1 MNHNY, CDR2 SVGAGI (reference sequence). Trimming left V 6 bases short and J 0 bases short, with 9 bases between.